This T cell receptor beta chain was captured by sequencing in a study of vaccination and CD4 T cells after COVID-19. Sequencing of cultured CD4+ T cell DNA used the Oncomine TCR Beta short-read assay. MiXCR, applied by TCRdb to the PCR reads, yields one record per CDR3 protein. Of more than 8,000 distinct CDR3 sequences listed, about 28% are singletons. The V end lost 2 bases, the J end lost 1 base, and 8 bases lay between the germline ends. This CDR3 is 14 amino acids long. Germline-derived CDR1 and CDR2 are DFQATT and SNEGSKA (reference sequence). A word on this clonotype: Antigen specificity is unknown.

As to treatment: roughly nine-day PBMC culture with coronavirus spike peptide pools or control peptides (ViraFEST assay). Regarding the study as a whole: Going from roughly 21 to 40, median SARS-CoV-2-reactive clonotypes did not rise significantly.

The V and J genes are TRBV20-1 and TRBJ2-2; a weak D match, TRBD2 (6 bases). This TCR derives from a human donor who had recovered from COVID-19. The sequences come from CD4+ T cells from blood, cultured in vitro, collected after SARS-CoV-2 vaccination. The CDR3 bases are TGCAGTGCTAGATGGCGGGGGAACACCGGGGAGCTGTTTTTT. Protein: CSARWRGNTGELFF.